The next 10 T cell receptor beta chains were all read from a single sample in a study of human T cells and chemical hapten exposure. TCRdb called the RACE reads again in MiXCR, with one record for every CDR3 protein. Among around 380,000 distinct CDR3 sequences listed, approximately 5.8% were seen once. This sample's time point: pre-sensitization, week 0. Described treatment: therapeutic diphenylcyclopropenone sensitization with weekly scalp DPC. The material was whole blood, obtained in connection with sensitization to the hapten diphenylcyclopropenone (DPC). These receptors all come from a woman in her late teens or twenties with alopecia areata. Some clones in this sample may be carry-over from other donors' samples.

Ten or more counts support this clonotype. The V and J genes are TRBV9 and TRBJ2-3; no definite D call. Trimming removed 1 base from V and 0 bases from J, with 9 bases in between. Germline assignment: CDR1 SGDLS and CDR2 YYNGEE. The CDR3 spans 15 residues. DNA of the CDR3: TGTGCCAGCAGCGTATCCCTCTCTAGCACAGATACGCAGTATTTT. Translating gives CASSVSLSSTDTQYF.

This chain uses TRBV10-3 with TRBJ2-1, with 11 bases matching TRBD2. From germline, CDR1 is ENHRY and CDR2 SYGVKD. The CDR3 covers 16 residues. V lost 3 bases to trimming and J lost 3 bases; unmatched junction nucleotides: 4. CDR3 DNA: TGTGCCATCAGTGACCCTAGCGGGGGGAGCTACAATGAGCAGTTCTTC. Its protein is CAISDPSGGSYNEQFF.

The rearrangement uses TRBV10-3 and TRBJ2-3; 11 bases are a match to TRBD1. The germline CDR1 and CDR2 sequences are ENHRY and SYGVKD. V dropped 7 bases and J dropped 4; count of bases not matched to a gene: 7. This CDR3 is 15 amino acids long. The CDR3: CAITPGQGGADTQYF. The CDR3 nucleotides read TGTGCCATCACCCCGGGACAGGGGGGCGCAGATACGCAGTATTTT.

The chain combines TRBV27 with TRBJ2-1; 9 nucleotides agree with TRBD1. The J segment lost 10 bases and the V segment lost 5 bases, leaving 6 bases of the junction unmatched. Germline loops: CDR1 MNHEY, CDR2 SMNVEV (reference sequence). This CDR3 is 13 amino acids long. The chain's CDR3 is CASSLTGTGEQFF. The CDR3 DNA is TGTGCCAGCAGTCTTACCGGGACAGGGGAGCAGTTCTTC.

In this sample, this clonotype turned up many times. This chain connects TRBV10-3 to TRBJ2-7; 7 positions agree with TRBD1. CDR1 is ENHRY, CDR2 SYGVKD, per germline. Unmatched junction bases numbered 5, after V lost 3 bases and J lost 6 bases. This CDR3 has 13 residues. The CDR3 coding sequence is TGTGCCATCAGTGACATTACAGGGGTCGAGCAGTACTTC. This codes for CAISDITGVEQYF.

This clonotype came up many times. The genes are TRBV29-1 and TRBJ2-3; 13 positions match TRBD2. The germline V gene encodes CDR1 SQVTM and CDR2 ANQGSEA. This CDR3 spans 20 amino acids. Trimming cost V 6 bases and J 0 bases; bases outside gene matches: 18. The CDR3 region is CSVGGRPGLAGYLSTDTQYF. As DNA, the CDR3 is TGCAGCGTCGGGGGTCGACCGGGACTAGCGGGGTACCTTAGCACAGATACGCAGTATTTT.

The chain has TRBV20-1 and TRBJ1-4; perhaps TRBD1 as D (5 bases). Germline V CDR1 and CDR2: DFQATT, SNEGSKA (reference sequence). V gave up 3 bases and J gave up 7 bases, with 12 bases separating them. This CDR3 has 13 amino acids. The CDR3 DNA reads as TGCAGTGCTAGTTGGCAGGGTACTGAAAAACTGTTTTTT. Amino acids: CSASWQGTEKLFF.

This clonotype has more than one count but fewer than ten. The chain links TRBV5-1 to TRBJ1-1; 10 positions agree with TRBD1. This CDR3 region has 15 residues. V trimming: 4 bases; J trimming: 5 bases; junction bases outside the gene matches: 8. Germline-derived CDR1 and CDR2 are SGHRS and YFSETQ. The CDR3: CASSVRQGARTEAFF. The CDR3 DNA is TGCGCCAGCAGCGTGCGACAGGGGGCGCGAACTGAAGCTTTCTTT.

This clonotype was seen repeatedly, ten times or more. The J gene is TRBJ1-3, the V gene TRBV5-6; D not resolved. This CDR3 region has 16 residues. Per germline, CDR1 SGHDT and CDR2 YYEEEE. Trimming removed 0 bases at V and 5 bases at J, with 15 bases between. Here the CDR3 reads CASSLEGRRLRNTIYF. The CDR3 bases are TGTGCCAGCAGCTTGGAGGGCAGGCGATTAAGAAACACCATATATTTT.

V usage is TRBV4-3 and J usage is TRBJ1-2; D not resolved. The CDR3 is made up of 13 amino acids. V was clipped by 0 bases and J by 5 bases, with 7 bases between them. In germline, CDR1 is LGHNA, CDR2 YSLEER. The CDR3 loop reads CASSQDRLYGYTF. The DNA of the CDR3 is TGCGCCAGCAGCCAAGATCGACTTTATGGCTACACCTTC.